The T cell receptor beta chain under discussion was sequenced for a study of tumor-infiltrating lymphocytes in oesophageal squamous cell carcinoma (dated by TCRdb to about 2016). Concerning this clonotype: Its specific antigen is unknown. Base-call qualities are not available, and no considerably larger clone is one nucleotide away.

The method was PCR. TCRdb shows the sequencer as Illumina HiSeq 2000. TCRdb took the public reads, trimmed them with fastp at Q25, ran MiXCR for clone calling and kept in-frame beta chains. Identical CDR3 protein sequences are pooled into one entry, listed with their most common genes and DNA. Present in this sample are about 6,600 distinct CDR3 sequences, 15% to 17% of which were seen just once. About 13% of the sample goes to the ten largest clones. Via the germline V gene, CDR1 is SGHRS and CDR2 YFSETQ. Inclusive of the bounding cysteine and phenylalanine, the CDR3 is 13 residues long. Only the CDR3 region is kept as DNA, spanning 39 bases read in frame from base 1. Trimming leaves V shorter by 0 bases and J shorter by 13 bases, with the junction holding 7 bases beyond the gene matches.

Sequenced input: blood. The TCR was taken from a male donor with esophageal squamous cell carcinoma. The chain joins TRBV5-1 to TRBJ2-4; 7 of the junction bases match TRBD2. The sequenced DNA is TGCGCCAGCAGCTTGGTTGCGGGGAGGGAGCAGTACTTC. Translated, it gives CASSLVAGREQYF.